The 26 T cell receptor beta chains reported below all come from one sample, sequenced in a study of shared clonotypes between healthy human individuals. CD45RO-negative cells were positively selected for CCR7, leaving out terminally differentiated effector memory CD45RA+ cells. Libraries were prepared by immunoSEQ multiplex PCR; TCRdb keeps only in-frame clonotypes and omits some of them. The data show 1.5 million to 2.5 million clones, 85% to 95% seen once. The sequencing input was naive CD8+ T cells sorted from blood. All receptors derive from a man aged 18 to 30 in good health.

CDR3 nucleotide sequence: TGTGCCACTTTCGCCTTCGGGACAGGGGGTGAGGAGGGCTATGGCTACACCTTC. Amino acids: CATFAFGTGGEEGYGYTF. The V gene is TRBV7-6, the J gene TRBJ1-2; 11 positions match TRBD1. V gave up 10 bases and J gave up 4 bases; unmatched junction bases: 20. Looked up from germline, CDR1 is SGHVS and CDR2 is FNYEAQ. The CDR3 has 18 amino acids.

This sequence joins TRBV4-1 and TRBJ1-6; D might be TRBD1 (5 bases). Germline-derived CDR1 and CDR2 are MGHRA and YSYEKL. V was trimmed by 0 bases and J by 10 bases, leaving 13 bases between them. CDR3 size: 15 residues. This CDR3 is CASSQDEGPGSPLHF. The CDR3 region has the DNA TGCGCCAGCAGCCAAGACGAGGGGCCGGGATCACCCCTCCACTTT.

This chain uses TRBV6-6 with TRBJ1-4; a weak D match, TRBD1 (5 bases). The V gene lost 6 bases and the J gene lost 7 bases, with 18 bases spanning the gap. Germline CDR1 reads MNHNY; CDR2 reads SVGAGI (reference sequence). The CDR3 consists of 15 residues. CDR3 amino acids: CASSPAAMGGEKLFF. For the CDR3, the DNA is TGTGCCAGCAGCCCCGCCGCCATGGGGGGTGAAAAACTGTTTTTT.

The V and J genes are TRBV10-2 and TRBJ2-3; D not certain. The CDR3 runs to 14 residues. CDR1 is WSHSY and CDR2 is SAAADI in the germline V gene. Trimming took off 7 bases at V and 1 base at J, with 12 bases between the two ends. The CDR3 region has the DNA TGCGCCAGCAACCAAGTCTGGGGCACAGATACGCAGTATTTT. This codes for CASNQVWGTDTQYF.

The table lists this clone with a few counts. This CDR3 is CASRRTALSPLHF. The CDR3 DNA reads as TGTGCCAGCAGGCGGACAGCCCTTTCACCCCTCCACTTT. The genes are TRBV27 and TRBJ1-6; D might be TRBD1 (6 bases). The CDR3 length is 13 residues. Trimming cost V 6 bases and J 9 bases, with 12 bases left between them. Germline CDR1 reads MNHEY; CDR2 reads SMNVEV (reference sequence).

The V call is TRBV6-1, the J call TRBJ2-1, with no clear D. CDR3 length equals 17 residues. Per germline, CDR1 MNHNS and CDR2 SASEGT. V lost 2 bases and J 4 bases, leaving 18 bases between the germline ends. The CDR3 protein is CASSERSGPALYNEQFF. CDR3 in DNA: TGTGCCAGCAGTGAAAGGTCAGGACCCGCCTTGTACAATGAGCAGTTCTTC.

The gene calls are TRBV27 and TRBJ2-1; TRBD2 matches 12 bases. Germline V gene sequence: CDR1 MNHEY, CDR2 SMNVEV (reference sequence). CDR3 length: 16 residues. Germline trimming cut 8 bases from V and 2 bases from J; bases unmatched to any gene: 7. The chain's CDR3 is CASGASGGAPYNEQFF. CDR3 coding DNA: TGTGCCAGCGGGGCTAGCGGGGGGGCCCCCTACAATGAGCAGTTCTTC.

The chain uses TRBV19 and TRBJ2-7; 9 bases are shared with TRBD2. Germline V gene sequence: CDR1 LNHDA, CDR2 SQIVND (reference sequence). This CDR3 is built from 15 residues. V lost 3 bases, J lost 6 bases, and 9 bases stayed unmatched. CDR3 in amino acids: CASSISAGGVSEQYF. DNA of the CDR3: TGTGCCAGTAGTATCTCGGCGGGAGGGGTCTCCGAGCAGTACTTC.

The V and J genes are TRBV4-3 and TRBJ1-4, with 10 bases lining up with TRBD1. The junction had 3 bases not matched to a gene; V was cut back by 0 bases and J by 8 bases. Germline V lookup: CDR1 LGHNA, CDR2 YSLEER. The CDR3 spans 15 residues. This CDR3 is CASSQDRDRGEKLFF. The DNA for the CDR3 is TGCGCCAGCAGCCAAGATCGGGACAGGGGAGAAAAACTGTTTTTT.

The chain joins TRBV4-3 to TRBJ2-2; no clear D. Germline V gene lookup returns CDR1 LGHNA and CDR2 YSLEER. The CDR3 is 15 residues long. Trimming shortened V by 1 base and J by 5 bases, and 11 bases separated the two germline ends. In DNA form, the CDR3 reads TGCGCCAGCAGCCAAGTAAATGAGGATACCGGGGAGCTGTTTTTT. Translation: CASSQVNEDTGELFF.

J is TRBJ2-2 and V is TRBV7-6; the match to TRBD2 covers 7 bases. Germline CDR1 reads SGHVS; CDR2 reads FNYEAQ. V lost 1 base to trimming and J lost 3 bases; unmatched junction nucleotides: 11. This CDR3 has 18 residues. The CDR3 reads CASSLEAGGSLYTGELFF. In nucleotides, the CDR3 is TGTGCCAGCAGCTTAGAAGCTGGCGGGAGTTTGTACACCGGGGAGCTGTTTTTT.

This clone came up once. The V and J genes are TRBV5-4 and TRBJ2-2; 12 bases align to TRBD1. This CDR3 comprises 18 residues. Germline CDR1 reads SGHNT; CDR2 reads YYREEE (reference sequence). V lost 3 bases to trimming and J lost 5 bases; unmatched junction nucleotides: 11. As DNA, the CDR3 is TGTGCCAGCAGCTCCTTAGGGGGACAGGGGGCCCATACCGGGGAGCTGTTTTTT. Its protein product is CASSSLGGQGAHTGELFF.

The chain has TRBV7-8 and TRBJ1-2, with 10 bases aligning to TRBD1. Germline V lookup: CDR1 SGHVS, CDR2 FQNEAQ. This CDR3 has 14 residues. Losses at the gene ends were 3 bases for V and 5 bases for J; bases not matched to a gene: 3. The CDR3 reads CASSFGTGVYGYTF. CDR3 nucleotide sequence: TGTGCCAGCAGCTTCGGGACAGGGGTTTATGGCTACACCTTC.

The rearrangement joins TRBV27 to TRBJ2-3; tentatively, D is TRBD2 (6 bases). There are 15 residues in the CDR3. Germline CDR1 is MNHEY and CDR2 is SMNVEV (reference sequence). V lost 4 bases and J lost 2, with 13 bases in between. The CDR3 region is CASSSDGGTTDTQYF. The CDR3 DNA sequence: TGTGCCAGCAGTTCGGACGGCGGGACCACAGATACGCAGTATTTT.

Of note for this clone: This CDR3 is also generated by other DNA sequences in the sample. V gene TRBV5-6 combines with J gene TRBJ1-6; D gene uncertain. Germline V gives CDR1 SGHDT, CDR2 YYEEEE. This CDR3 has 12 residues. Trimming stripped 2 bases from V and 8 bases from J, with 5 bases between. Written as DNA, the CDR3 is TGTGCCAGCAGCTTCGGGGATTCACCCCTCCACTTT. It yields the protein CASSFGDSPLHF.

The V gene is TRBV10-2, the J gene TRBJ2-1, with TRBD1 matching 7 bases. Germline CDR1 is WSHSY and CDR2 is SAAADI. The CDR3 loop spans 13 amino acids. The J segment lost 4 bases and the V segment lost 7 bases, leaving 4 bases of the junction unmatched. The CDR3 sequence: CASTDRHYNEQFF. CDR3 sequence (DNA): TGCGCCAGCACGGACAGGCATTACAATGAGCAGTTCTTC.

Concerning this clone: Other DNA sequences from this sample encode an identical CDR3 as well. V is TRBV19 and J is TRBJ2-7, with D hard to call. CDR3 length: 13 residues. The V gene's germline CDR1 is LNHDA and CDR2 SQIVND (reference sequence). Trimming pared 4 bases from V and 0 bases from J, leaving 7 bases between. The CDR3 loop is CASSSGRSYEQYF. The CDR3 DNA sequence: TGTGCCAGTAGTAGCGGACGCTCCTACGAGCAGTACTTC.

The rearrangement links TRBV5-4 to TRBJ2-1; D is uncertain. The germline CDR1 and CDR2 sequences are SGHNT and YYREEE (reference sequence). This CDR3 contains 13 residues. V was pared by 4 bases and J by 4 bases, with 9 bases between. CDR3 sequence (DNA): TGTGCCAGCAGCAGTCTACGTTACAATGAGCAGTTCTTC. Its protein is CASSSLRYNEQFF. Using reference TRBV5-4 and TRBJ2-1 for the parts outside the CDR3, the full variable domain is ETGVTQSPTHLIKTRGQQVTLRCSSQSGHNTVSWYQQALGQGPQFIFQYYREEENGRGNFPPRFSGLQFPNYSSELNVNALELDDSALYLCASSSLRYNEQFFGPGTRLTVL.

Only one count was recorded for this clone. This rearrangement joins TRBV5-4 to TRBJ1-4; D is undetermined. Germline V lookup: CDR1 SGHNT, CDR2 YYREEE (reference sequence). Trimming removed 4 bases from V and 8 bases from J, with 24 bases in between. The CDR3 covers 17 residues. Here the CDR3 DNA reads TGTGCCAGCAGCCCCGAAGCGCCCGGCGCGGCTAGCGAAAAACTGTTTTTT. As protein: CASSPEAPGAASEKLFF.

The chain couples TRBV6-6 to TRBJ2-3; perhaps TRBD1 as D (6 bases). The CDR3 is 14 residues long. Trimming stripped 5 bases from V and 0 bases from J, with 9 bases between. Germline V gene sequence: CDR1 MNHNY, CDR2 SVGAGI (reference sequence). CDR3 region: CASSRQESTDTQYF. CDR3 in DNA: TGTGCCAGCAGTAGACAGGAGAGCACAGATACGCAGTATTTT.

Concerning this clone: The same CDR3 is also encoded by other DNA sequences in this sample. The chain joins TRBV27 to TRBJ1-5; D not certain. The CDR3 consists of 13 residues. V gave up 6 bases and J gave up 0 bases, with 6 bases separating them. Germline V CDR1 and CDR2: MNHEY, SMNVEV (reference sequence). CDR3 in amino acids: CASRGYSNQPQHF. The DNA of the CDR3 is TGTGCCAGCAGGGGGTATAGCAATCAGCCCCAGCATTTT.

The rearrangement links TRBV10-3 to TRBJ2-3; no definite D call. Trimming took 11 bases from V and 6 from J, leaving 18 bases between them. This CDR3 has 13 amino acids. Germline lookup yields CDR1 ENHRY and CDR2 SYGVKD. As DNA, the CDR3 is TGTGCCTCCAAGGGCAGAACACTGGATACGCAGTATTTT. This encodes CASKGRTLDTQYF.

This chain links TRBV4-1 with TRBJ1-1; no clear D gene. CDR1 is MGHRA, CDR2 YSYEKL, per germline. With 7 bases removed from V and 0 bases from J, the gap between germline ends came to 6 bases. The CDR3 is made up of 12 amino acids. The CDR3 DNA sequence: TGCGCCAGCATAGGCATGAACACTGAAGCTTTCTTT. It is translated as CASIGMNTEAFF.

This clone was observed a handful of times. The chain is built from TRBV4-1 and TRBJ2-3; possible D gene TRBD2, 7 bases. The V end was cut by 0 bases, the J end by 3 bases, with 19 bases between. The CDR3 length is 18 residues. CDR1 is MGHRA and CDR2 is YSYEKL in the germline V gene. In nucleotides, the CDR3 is TGCGCCAGCAGCCAAGATCTTTTGGGGGGGCGCGGAACAGATACGCAGTATTTT. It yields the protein CASSQDLLGGRGTDTQYF.

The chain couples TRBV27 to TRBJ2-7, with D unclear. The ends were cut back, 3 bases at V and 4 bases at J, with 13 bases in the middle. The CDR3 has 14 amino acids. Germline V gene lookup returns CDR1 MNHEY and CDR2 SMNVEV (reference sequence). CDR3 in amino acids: CASSLGPNYYEQYF. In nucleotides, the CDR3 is TGTGCCAGCAGTTTGGGTCCTAATTATTACGAGCAGTACTTC.

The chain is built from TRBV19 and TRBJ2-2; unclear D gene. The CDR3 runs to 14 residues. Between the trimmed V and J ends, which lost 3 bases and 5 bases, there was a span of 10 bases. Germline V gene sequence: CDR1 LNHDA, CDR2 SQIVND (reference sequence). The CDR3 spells CASSIPMGTGELFF. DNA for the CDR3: TGTGCCAGTAGTATTCCCATGGGAACCGGGGAGCTGTTTTTT.